These 5 T cell receptor beta chains originate from one sample sequenced in a study of cytomegalovirus exposure and HLA in healthy donors. The study ran its PCR with 60 Vbeta and 13 Jbeta primers. This table comes from immunoSEQ multiplex PCR, and its TCRdb copy is limited to in-frame clones, with some not included. The sample carries 150,000 to 200,000 clones, approximately 12% recorded once. Sequencing was done on a sample of PBMCs. Receptors originate from a man in his forties or fifties in good health and CMV-seropositive.

This clone was detected only a few times. The V and J genes are TRBV5-6 and TRBJ1-1; 9 bases line up with TRBD1. Germline lookup yields CDR1 SGHDT and CDR2 YYEEEE. The CDR3 spans 15 residues. Unmatched junction bases numbered 2, after V lost 2 bases and J lost 0 bases. The CDR3 is CASSFRQGVNTEAFF. In DNA form, the CDR3 reads TGTGCCAGCAGCTTCCGACAGGGGGTGAACACTGAAGCTTTCTTT.

This clone turned up a few times. The V call is TRBV7-8, the J call TRBJ1-2; D gene unclear. Germline V gene lookup returns CDR1 SGHVS and CDR2 FQNEAQ. This CDR3 has 13 residues. V shed 0 bases and J shed 7 bases, with 9 bases lying between them. CDR3 region: CASSLAGSGGYTF. The CDR3 coding sequence is TGTGCCAGCAGCTTAGCGGGGAGTGGTGGCTACACCTTC.

The DNA for the CDR3 is TGTGCCAGCAGTTTGCCAGGGGGGCGCGGGAACACTGAAGCTTTCTTT. Amino acids: CASSLPGGRGNTEAFF. The rearrangement joins TRBV28 to TRBJ1-1; 7 nucleotides agree with TRBD1. V gave up 3 bases and J gave up 1 base; unmatched junction bases: 8. Germline loops: CDR1 MDHEN, CDR2 SYDVKM. This CDR3 region has 16 residues. Full variable domain (rest looked up from reference TRBV28 and TRBJ1-1): DVKVTQSSRYLVKRTGEKVFLECVQDMDHENMFWYRQDPGLGLRLIYFSYDVKMKEKGDIPEGYSVSREKKERFSLILESASTNQTSMYLCASSLPGGRGNTEAFFGQGTRLTVV.

The gene calls are TRBV6-5 and TRBJ2-2; 8 bases map to TRBD1. This CDR3 contains 16 residues. V shed 2 bases, J shed 5 bases, and the junction held 7 bases outside the gene matches. CDR1 is MNHEY, CDR2 SVGAGI, per germline. CDR3 amino acids: CASSYGAGGATGELFF. The CDR3 DNA is TGTGCCAGCAGTTACGGGGCAGGGGGCGCGACCGGGGAGCTGTTTTTT.

This clone was counted only a few times. V is TRBV7-9 and J is TRBJ2-3; 11 nucleotides align to TRBD2. The CDR3 length is 18 residues. J gave up 0 bases and V 5 bases, and 10 bases lay outside the gene matches. Germline assignment: CDR1 SEHNR and CDR2 FQNEAQ (reference sequence). The CDR3 loop reads CASSPRTSGRPSTDTQYF. CDR3 bases: TGTGCCAGCAGCCCACGGACTAGCGGGCGACCTAGCACAGATACGCAGTATTTT. The complete variable domain, with remaining parts taken from reference TRBV7-9 and TRBJ2-3, reads DTGVSQNPRHKITKRGQNVTFRCDPISEHNRLYWYRQTLGQGPEFLTYFQNEAQLEKSRLLSDRFSAERPKGSFSTLEIQRTEQGDSAMYLCASSPRTSGRPSTDTQYFGPGTRLTVL.